The 3 T cell receptor beta chains below were found in one sample sequenced in a study of blood T cells in healthy people across ages. Next came a second PCR, run for about 6 to 11 cycles, which used a sample-barcoded 5' primer along with a J-beta primer mix. TCRdb used MiXCR to reprocess the 5' RACE reads, holding one entry per CDR3 protein. The sample holds under 800,000 distinct CDR3 sequences, around 20% seen once. The sequencing input was blood. These receptor sequences come from a man in his sixties or seventies in good health.

Only a few counts were recorded for this clonotype. The chain couples TRBV27 to TRBJ2-5, with 9 bases lining up with TRBD1. V was pared by 9 bases and J by 7 bases, with 6 bases of the junction left unmatched. This CDR3 contains 12 residues. Germline CDR1 MNHEY, CDR2 SMNVEV (reference sequence). In nucleotides, the CDR3 is TGTGCCAGTGCGACAGGGGGTGGGACCCAGTACTTC. This gives the protein CASATGGGTQYF.

V usage is TRBV5-1 and J usage is TRBJ2-7, with 8 bases fitting TRBD2. The CDR3 is made up of 15 amino acids. V gave up 0 bases and J gave up 3 bases; unmatched junction bases: 5. In germline, CDR1 is SGHRS, CDR2 YFSETQ. The CDR3 loop is CASSLDGGEVYEQYF. In DNA, the CDR3 is TGCGCCAGCAGCTTGGACGGGGGGGAGGTCTACGAGCAGTACTTC.

This clonotype occurred a few times. The rearrangement links TRBV29-1 to TRBJ2-2; TRBD2 aligns across 9 bases. Trimming removed 7 bases from V and 2 bases from J; junction bases left unmatched: 5. Germline V gives CDR1 SQVTM, CDR2 ANQGSEA. The CDR3 sequence is 14 residues long. The CDR3 reads CSGASGANTGELFF. CDR3 in DNA: TGCAGCGGGGCTAGCGGGGCCAACACCGGGGAGCTGTTTTTT.